The present T cell receptor (beta chain) was sequenced within a study of T cell repertoires in chronic hepatitis B (dated by TCRdb to the late 2010s). Receptor amplification or capture employed the immunoSEQ multiplex PCR assay. Drawn from immuneACCESS, this table holds only the in-frame rearrangements with V and J called that TCRdb kept. Clones are partly lost; checked studies trace under half to an unresolved V gene and leave the rest unexplained. This sample lists a few hundred clones; approximately 78% were detected once. The ten largest clonotypes hold 25% to 30% of the sample. Comments on this clone: Its antigen specificity is not known. Base qualities are not provided; no much larger clone lies one nucleotide away.

V drops 1 base and J drops 4 bases, leaving 9 bases in between. Spanning cysteine to phenylalanine, the CDR3 consists of 14 amino acids. Only CDR3 DNA is held: 42 bases, read in frame from base 1. The germline V gene yields SGHRS for CDR1 and YFSETQ for CDR2. Sequenced: total CD8+ T cells from PBMCs. The sequence came from a human donor with chronic hepatitis B virus infection. This chain joins TRBV5-1 to TRBJ2-1; TRBD1 is a possible D gene, resting on 6 matching bases. The CDR3 protein is CASSLPGEYNEQFF. Here is the DNA: TGCGCCAGCAGCTTGCCAGGGGAGTACAATGAGCAGTTCTTC.